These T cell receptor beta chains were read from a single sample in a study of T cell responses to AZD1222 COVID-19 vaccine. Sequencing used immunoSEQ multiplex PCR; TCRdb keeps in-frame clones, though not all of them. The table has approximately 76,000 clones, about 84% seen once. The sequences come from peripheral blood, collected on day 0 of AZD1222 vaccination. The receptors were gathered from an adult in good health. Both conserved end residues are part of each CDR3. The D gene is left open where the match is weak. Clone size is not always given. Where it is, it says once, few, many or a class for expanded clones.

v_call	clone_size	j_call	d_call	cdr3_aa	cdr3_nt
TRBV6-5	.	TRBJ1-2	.	CASIPPRILSGGYTF	TGTGCCAGCATCCCCCCACGGATACTATCGGGGGGCTACACCTTC
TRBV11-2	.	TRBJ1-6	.	CASSFSGDNSPLHF	TGTGCCAGCAGCTTTTCAGGGGATAATTCACCCCTCCACTTT
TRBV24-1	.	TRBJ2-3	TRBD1	CATSDAGQGADTQYF	TGTGCCACCAGTGACGCCGGACAGGGTGCAGATACGCAGTATTTT
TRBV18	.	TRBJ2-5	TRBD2	CASSPRGTSGGQETQYF	TGTGCCAGCTCACCTCGAGGGACTAGCGGGGGTCAAGAGACCCAGTACTTC
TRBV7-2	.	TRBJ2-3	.	CASSLVGGVSDTQYF	TGTGCCAGCAGCTTAGTGGGGGGCGTTTCAGATACGCAGTATTTT
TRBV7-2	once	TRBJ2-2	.	CASSLASNTGELFF	TGTGCCAGCAGCTTAGCCAGTAACACCGGGGAGCTGTTTTTT
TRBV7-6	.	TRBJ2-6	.	CASSDPRVRSGANVLTF	TGTGCCAGCAGCGACCCCCGGGTCCGATCTGGGGCCAACGTCCTGACTTTC
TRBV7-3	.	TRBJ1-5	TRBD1	CASSRDRGQPQHF	TGTGCCAGCAGCCGGGACAGGGGACAGCCCCAGCATTTT
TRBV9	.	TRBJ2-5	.	CASSVASQALEETQYF	TGTGCCAGCAGCGTAGCTTCACAGGCACTAGAGGAGACCCAGTACTTC
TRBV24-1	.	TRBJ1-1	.	CATSRAGEENTEAFF	TGTGCCACCAGTAGAGCAGGGGAAGAGAACACTGAAGCTTTCTTT
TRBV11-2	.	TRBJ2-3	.	CASGPTGALTDTQYF	TGTGCCAGCGGCCCCACGGGAGCCCTCACAGATACGCAGTATTTT
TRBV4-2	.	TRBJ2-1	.	CASSQDGSHNEQFF	TGTGCCAGCAGCCAAGACGGTAGTCACAATGAGCAGTTCTTC
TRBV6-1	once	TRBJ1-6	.	CASSEAGYDGSPLHF	TGTGCCAGCAGTGAAGCAGGTTACGATGGTTCACCCCTCCACTTT
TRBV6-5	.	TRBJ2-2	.	CASSYERSFTGELFF	TGTGCCAGCAGTTACGAGCGTTCCTTCACCGGGGAGCTGTTTTTT
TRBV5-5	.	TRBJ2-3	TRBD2	CASSPIGTSGTDTQYF	TGTGCCAGCAGTCCTATTGGGACTAGCGGCACAGATACGCAGTATTTT
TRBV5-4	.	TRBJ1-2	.	CASTGLDNRGYTF	TGTGCCAGCACAGGTCTAGACAATCGTGGCTACACCTTC
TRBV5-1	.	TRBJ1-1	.	CASAINTEAFF	TGCGCCAGCGCGATTAACACTGAAGCTTTCTTT
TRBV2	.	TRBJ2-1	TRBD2	CASTPSGRGNEQFF	TGTGCCAGCACGCCTAGCGGGAGGGGTAATGAGCAGTTCTTC
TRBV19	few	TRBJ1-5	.	CASSSGARQWGSNQPQHF	TGTGCCAGTAGTTCCGGAGCTAGACAGTGGGGAAGCAATCAGCCCCAGCATTTT
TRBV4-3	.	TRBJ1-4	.	CASSQEGAGEKLFF	TGCGCCAGCAGCCAAGAAGGGGCAGGTGAAAAACTGTTTTTT
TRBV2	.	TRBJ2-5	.	CASSGEGSQETQYF	TGTGCCAGCAGTGGTGAAGGTAGCCAAGAGACCCAGTACTTC
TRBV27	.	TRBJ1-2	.	CASTWDSRGSYGYTF	TGTGCCAGCACCTGGGACTCCCGTGGGTCCTATGGCTACACCTTC
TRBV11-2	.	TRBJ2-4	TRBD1	CASSSLDRRGPKNIQYF	TGTGCCAGCAGCTCTCTGGACAGGCGTGGGCCAAAAAACATTCAGTACTTC
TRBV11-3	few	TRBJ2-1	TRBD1	CASSTGQGEYNEQFF	TGTGCCAGCAGCACCGGACAGGGGGAATACAATGAGCAGTTCTTC
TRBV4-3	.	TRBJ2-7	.	CASSQDPGREQYF	TGCGCCAGCAGCCAAGACCCGGGCCGCGAGCAGTACTTC
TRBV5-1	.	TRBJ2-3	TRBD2	CASRKIAGTSTDTQYF	TGCGCCAGCCGTAAGATAGCGGGGACTAGCACAGATACGCAGTATTTT
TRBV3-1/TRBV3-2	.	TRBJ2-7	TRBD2	CASTRRGGGEKHEQYF	TGTGCCAGCACCCGGAGGGGCGGGGGGGAAAAACACGAGCAGTACTTC
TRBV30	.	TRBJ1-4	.	CVVGRGEKLFF	TGTGTCGTGGGGCGGGGTGAAAAACTGTTTTTT